This TCR beta chain was observed in a study of human T cells and chemical hapten exposure. General observations from the study: The number of TCRs over 1 in 1000 frequency stayed unchanged after DPC.

Unfractionated whole blood served as the source for total RNA extraction. CDR1 and CDR2 (germline): MNHEY, SVGAGI. Germline trimming cut 3 bases from V and 7 bases from J; bases unmatched to any gene: 4. The CDR3 sequence is 13 residues long. This clonotype was seen many times. Its specificity is unknown. The library put unique molecular identifiers onto individual cDNA molecules. Original handling: Per sample, the median was roughly 96,000 TCRs, with values from around 24,000 to 710,000. TCRdb re-analysed the reads in MiXCR, keeping a single row per CDR3 protein. These V and J calls are TCRdb output, not the study's own analysis. The sample consists of fewer than 150,000 distinct CDR3 sequences, 8.5% to 9% of them appearing once.

The chain has TRBV6-5 and TRBJ1-1; the match to TRBD1 covers 8 bases. The specimen was whole blood. The sequence derives from a human donor in good health. Some clones in this sample may be carry-over from other donors' samples. As DNA, the CDR3 is TGTGCCAGCAGTTATGGACAGGGCGGTGAAGCTTTCTTT. Protein sequence: CASSYGQGGEAFF.